The 16 T cell receptor beta chains below come from one sample, sequenced in a study of early T cells in non-severe SARS-CoV-2 infection. TCRdb used MiXCR to reprocess the 5' RACE reads, holding one entry per CDR3 protein. This sample has tens of thousands of distinct CDR3 sequences; roughly 8.7% occur once, and the top ten carry 3.5% to 5%. The material was whole blood, obtained at baseline. The source is an adult who was a healthcare worker with PCR-confirmed SARS-CoV-2 infection or an uninfected control (not recorded which).

This clonotype was counted ten times or more. The chain carries TRBV30 and TRBJ1-4; maybe TRBD1 (5 bases). Germline lookup yields CDR1 GTSNPN and CDR2 SVGIG (reference sequence). Trimming cost V 8 bases and J 3 bases, with 13 bases left between them. This CDR3 region has 13 residues. CDR3 in DNA: TGTGCCGGGGCCGCCAGATCTAATGAAAAACTGTTTTTT. Its protein product is CAGAARSNEKLFF.

This clonotype was detected ten times or more. In DNA, the CDR3 is TGCGCCAGCAGCCGCGCGGGAGCTCTCAATGAGCAGTTCTTC. Its protein is CASSRAGALNEQFF. V and J are TRBV4-1 and TRBJ2-1; 7 bases fit TRBD2. The J segment lost 6 bases and the V segment lost 4 bases, leaving 6 bases of the junction unmatched. The germline V gene encodes CDR1 MGHRA and CDR2 YSYEKL. The length of the CDR3 is 14 residues.

This clonotype has a handful of counts. The chain recombines TRBV12-3 or TRBV12-4 with TRBJ2-1, with 8 bases lining up with TRBD1. V lost 4 bases and J lost 4; bases outside the gene matches: 3. This CDR3 has 14 residues. CDR3 sequence: CASSSGQEYNEQFF. In DNA form, the CDR3 reads TGTGCCAGCAGTTCGGGACAGGAGTACAATGAGCAGTTCTTC.

The gene calls are TRBV6-1 and TRBJ2-3, with D hard to call. This CDR3 is 14 amino acids long. Trimming removed 2 bases from V and 0 bases from J, with 6 bases in between. Germline V gene data show CDR1 as MNHNS and CDR2 as SASEGT. CDR3 sequence reads: CASSEPASTDTQYF. The CDR3 nucleotides read TGTGCCAGCAGTGAACCGGCAAGCACAGATACGCAGTATTTT.

This rearrangement joins TRBV20-1 to TRBJ2-3; D is uncertain. Germline CDR1 and CDR2: DFQATT and SNEGSKA (reference sequence). Trimming took 0 bases from V and 0 from J, leaving 16 bases between them. CDR3 length equals 17 residues. CDR3 region: CSARDRWSVRSTDTQYF. CDR3 coding DNA: TGCAGTGCTAGAGATCGGTGGAGCGTCCGGAGCACAGATACGCAGTATTTT.

This chain uses TRBV14 with TRBJ2-7; D is unresolved. Germline CDR1 and CDR2: SGHDN and FVKESK. This CDR3 has 13 residues. Trimming removed 5 bases at V and 10 bases at J, with 18 bases between. The CDR3 here is CASSSHVRFLQYF. CDR3 bases: TGTGCCAGCAGCTCCCACGTCCGGTTTCTCCAGTACTTC.

This chain uses TRBV13 with TRBJ2-5; D is undetermined. CDR1 is PRHDT and CDR2 is FYEKMQ in the germline V gene (reference sequence). V was pared by 0 bases and J by 3 bases, with 11 bases between. The CDR3 totals 15 residues. The CDR3 here is CASSLGRTNEETQYF. CDR3 DNA sequence: TGTGCCAGCAGCTTAGGCCGAACTAATGAAGAGACCCAGTACTTC.

This clonotype has a handful of counts. The genes are TRBV20-1 and TRBJ2-5, with 8 bases aligning to TRBD1. The CDR3 loop spans 12 amino acids. The V gene end was trimmed by 3 bases and the J gene end by 4 bases; junction bases not matched to a gene: 1. CDR1 and CDR2 from the germline V gene are DFQATT and SNEGSKA (reference sequence). CDR3 in DNA: TGCAGTGCTAGGACAGGGGTAGAGACCCAGTACTTC. Its protein is CSARTGVETQYF.

The chain has TRBV12-3 or TRBV12-4 and TRBJ1-5; D perhaps matches TRBD1 (5 bases). Trimming took 5 bases from V and 9 from J, leaving 14 bases between them. The CDR3 is made up of 13 amino acids. The CDR3 is CASSRDGPGPQHF. The CDR3 nucleotides read TGTGCCAGCAGTAGGGACGGTCCGGGGCCCCAGCATTTT.

This clonotype was seen repeatedly, ten times or more. V is TRBV27 and J is TRBJ2-3, with 7 bases fitting TRBD2. The CDR3 contains 13 residues. With V trimmed by 6 bases and J by 5 bases, 5 bases remained unmatched. Germline CDR1 is MNHEY and CDR2 is SMNVEV (reference sequence). The CDR3 protein is CASSVGGQDTQYF. The CDR3 nucleotides read TGTGCCAGCAGCGTGGGAGGGCAAGATACGCAGTATTTT.

The chain carries TRBV19 and TRBJ1-1; D unresolved. Germline V gives CDR1 LNHDA, CDR2 SQIVND (reference sequence). The CDR3 is 14 residues long. V was trimmed by 1 base and J by 2 bases, leaving 8 bases between them. The CDR3 DNA reads TGTGCCAGTAGTATAGTCCGGGGTAACACTGAAGCTTTCTTT. This gives the protein CASSIVRGNTEAFF.

This clonotype was detected many times. The chain has TRBV27 and TRBJ2-7, with D possibly being TRBD1 or TRBD2 (7 bases each). Germline-derived CDR1 and CDR2 are MNHEY and SMNVEV (reference sequence). This CDR3 region has 12 residues. CDR3 bases: TGTGTCAGTTCAGGGGGGGGCTACGAGCAGTACTTC. Translated: CVSSGGGYEQYF.

This clonotype has just a few counts. The J gene is TRBJ2-7, the V gene TRBV30, with unresolved D. The CDR3 totals 14 residues. Between the trimmed V and J ends, which lost 0 bases and 2 bases, there was a span of 11 bases. Per the germline V gene, CDR1 is GTSNPN and CDR2 is SVGIG (reference sequence). The CDR3 region is CAWSVGGSAYEQYF. The DNA of the CDR3 is TGTGCCTGGAGTGTCGGCGGTAGTGCCTACGAGCAGTACTTC. The complete variable domain, with remaining parts taken from reference TRBV30 and TRBJ2-7, reads SQTIHQWPATLVQPVGSPLSLECTVEGTSNPNLYWYRQAAGRGLQLLFYSVGIGQISSEVPQNLSASRPQDRQFILSSKKLLLSDSGFYLCAWSVGGSAYEQYFGPGTRLTVT.

In this sample, this clonotype turned up a few times. The chain uses TRBV28 and TRBJ1-1; D is perhaps TRBD1 (6 bases). The germline V gene encodes CDR1 MDHEN and CDR2 SYDVKM. CDR3 length: 17 residues. V shed 6 bases and J shed 3 bases, with 23 bases lying between them. In DNA form, the CDR3 reads TGTGCCAGCAGGAAAATAGGGGGGAAAGTCTCAGACACTGAAGCTTTCTTT. Its translation: CASRKIGGKVSDTEAFF.

CDR3 coding DNA: TGCGCCAGCAGCCCGGGAACGGGTCTCGTGGAAGAGCAGTACTTC. Translation gives CASSPGTGLVEEQYF. The gene calls are TRBV5-1 and TRBJ2-7, with D perhaps matching TRBD2 (5 bases). V was shortened by 4 bases and J by 7 bases, with 21 bases between the two germline ends. Germline V CDR1 and CDR2: SGHRS, YFSETQ. CDR3 size: 15 residues.

The gene calls are TRBV12-3 or TRBV12-4 and TRBJ1-1, with a tentative D call TRBD1 (6 bases). V was clipped by 6 bases and J by 5 bases, with 10 bases between them. The CDR3 contains 12 residues. The CDR3 loop is CASRSQGTEAFF. CDR3 coding DNA: TGTGCCAGCAGATCTCAGGGGACTGAAGCTTTCTTT.